This TCR beta chain is drawn from a study of Graves' ophthalmopathy and Graves' hyperthyroidism. The study, taken as a whole, reports: In separating ophthalmopathy from stable hyperthyroidism, a 13-signature model achieved around 85% sensitivity and 81.08% specificity. A majority of expanded thyroid clonotypes exceeding 0.001 frequency were likewise present in blood.

This clonotype showed up many times. What it recognizes is unknown. Moderate-to-severe activity, CAS ≥3, NOSPECS ≥4 and duration under 3 months were recorded for donors with ophthalmopathy. Exclusion criteria comprised other autoimmune diseases, uncontrolled infections, pregnancy or lactation in patients. The sequenced template was RNA, covering the TCR beta CDR3 region. Second-round multiplex PCR came after first-round RT-PCR with HTBI primers. TCRdb re-called the multiplex PCR reads with MiXCR, one entry per CDR3 protein. The sample records about 210,000 distinct CDR3 sequences, around 30% being singletons. Trimming removed 3 bases from V and 1 base from J; junction bases left unmatched: 2. The CDR3 sequence is 15 residues long. Germline assignment: CDR1 SGHAT and CDR2 FQNNGV.

The chain joins TRBV11-2 to TRBJ2-5, with 10 bases aligning to TRBD1. The specimen was peripheral blood. The sequence derives from a man over 45 with Graves' ophthalmopathy. DNA for the CDR3: TGTGCCAGCAGCTTTGGGACAGGGGTCCAAGAGACCCAGTACTTC. Translating it yields CASSFGTGVQETQYF.